Presented here are 24 T cell receptor beta chains from one specimen sequenced in a study of blood T cell repertoires in COVID-19. Sequenced by immunoSEQ multiplex PCR; TCRdb stores in-frame clones only, minus some. The table records over 200,000 clones, about 86% of them present only once. The sample taken for sequencing was peripheral blood. Receptor source: a woman younger than 45 who had recovered from COVID-19.

This clone was detected once. The V and J genes are TRBV5-1 and TRBJ1-4, with 8 bases aligning to TRBD1. The V gene's germline CDR1 is SGHRS and CDR2 YFSETQ. V gave up 5 bases and J gave up 7 bases; unmatched junction bases: 4. The CDR3 sequence is 13 residues long. DNA of the CDR3: TGCGCCAGCAGGGATACAGGGGGTGAAAAACTGTTTTTT. Translation: CASRDTGGEKLFF. Complete variable domain (other parts from reference TRBV5-1 and TRBJ1-4): KAGVTQTPRYLIKTRGQQVTLSCSPISGHRSVSWYQQTPGQGLQFLFEYFSETQRNKGNFPGRFSGRQFSNSRSEMNVSTLELGDSALYLCASRDTGGEKLFFGSGTQLSVL.

The chain has TRBV5-4 and TRBJ2-3, with D perhaps matching TRBD1 (6 bases). V gave up 3 bases and J gave up 2 bases, with 16 bases separating them. Germline values: CDR1 SGHNT, CDR2 YYREEE (reference sequence). The length of the CDR3 is 16 residues. As DNA, the CDR3 is TGTGCCAGCAGCTACAGGGACCTAGTAAACACAGATACGCAGTATTTT. It encodes CASSYRDLVNTDTQYF. Full variable domain (missing parts from reference TRBV5-4 and TRBJ2-3): ETGVTQSPTHLIKTRGQQVTLRCSSQSGHNTVSWYQQALGQGPQFIFQYYREEENGRGNFPPRFSGLQFPNYSSELNVNALELDDSALYLCASSYRDLVNTDTQYFGPGTRLTVL.

V is TRBV4-2 and J is TRBJ1-4; the D gene is possibly TRBD1 (6 bases). Germline CDR1 is LGHNA and CDR2 is YNFKEQ. V shed 2 bases and J shed 0 bases, with 13 bases lying between them. This CDR3 has 17 amino acids. The CDR3 spells CASSQSLGGSTNEKLFF. The CDR3 nucleotides read TGTGCCAGCAGCCAATCATTAGGGGGATCAACTAATGAAAAACTGTTTTTT.

This clone was counted a single time. The V and J genes are TRBV14 and TRBJ2-1; 12 nucleotides agree with TRBD1. Looked up from germline, CDR1 is SGHDN and CDR2 is FVKESK. The trim removed 5 bases at V and 7 bases at J, leaving 12 bases unmatched. The CDR3 spans 17 residues. CDR3 DNA: TGTGCCAGCAGCACTACCGGGACAGGGGGCACGTGGAATGAGCAGTTCTTC. The encoded protein is CASSTTGTGGTWNEQFF.

The rearrangement uses TRBV27 and TRBJ2-7; 14 positions agree with TRBD2. V trimming: 4 bases; J trimming: 4 bases; junction bases outside the gene matches: 3. The CDR3 spans 15 residues. CDR1 is MNHEY, CDR2 SMNVEV, per germline (reference sequence). This CDR3 reads CASSSGTSGGYEQYF. CDR3 sequence (DNA): TGTGCCAGCAGTTCCGGGACTAGCGGGGGTTACGAGCAGTACTTC.

This chain uses TRBV25-1 with TRBJ2-3; TRBD2 matches at 13 bases. J lost 2 bases, V lost 5 bases, and 4 bases had no gene match. The CDR3 consists of 16 residues. CDR1 is MGHDK, CDR2 SYGVNS, per germline. The CDR3 protein is CASSLGLAGDTDTQYF. The CDR3 bases are TGTGCCAGCAGTCTTGGACTAGCGGGGGACACAGATACGCAGTATTTT.

J is TRBJ2-5 and V is TRBV11-2; D call uncertain. The CDR3 extends over 13 amino acids. Germline V gene sequence: CDR1 SGHAT, CDR2 FQNNGV. The germline V and J ends were trimmed by 5 bases and 6 bases, with 13 bases remaining between them. In DNA, the CDR3 is TGTGCCAGCAGCCTCCCCCCTGAGAAGACCCAGTACTTC. It specifies CASSLPPEKTQYF.

V usage is TRBV11-3 and J usage is TRBJ2-2; 9 positions match TRBD2. There are 15 residues in the CDR3. After removal of 4 bases from V and 7 bases from J, the junction contained 7 bases not matched to a gene. The V gene's germline CDR1 is SGHNT and CDR2 YENEEA. In DNA form, the CDR3 reads TGTGCCAGCAGCTCTAAGACTAGCGGTGACGGGGAGCTGTTTTTT. Amino acid sequence: CASSSKTSGDGELFF.

The sample holds one count of this clone. The rearrangement uses TRBV9 and TRBJ1-1; D might be TRBD1 (5 bases). The CDR3 loop spans 15 amino acids. With 0 bases removed from V and 6 bases from J, the gap between germline ends came to 15 bases. The germline gives CDR1 SGDLS, CDR2 YYNGEE. CDR3 region: CASSVDGQGWSEAFF. The CDR3, as DNA: TGTGCCAGCAGCGTAGATGGGCAGGGCTGGTCTGAAGCTTTCTTT.

The chain joins TRBV6-5 to TRBJ1-3; 7 bases match TRBD1. The CDR3 extends over 15 amino acids. The germline CDR1 and CDR2 sequences are MNHEY and SVGAGI. The V and J ends lost 8 bases and 0 bases, in that order; junction bases with no gene match: 7. DNA for the CDR3: TGTGCCAGCTCCGGGACAGTGGACTCTGGAAACACCATATATTTT. Translation: CASSGTVDSGNTIYF.

The V call is TRBV27, the J call TRBJ1-3; 9 bases fit TRBD1. V shed 0 bases, J shed 3 bases, and the junction held 6 bases outside the gene matches. Germline CDR1 is MNHEY and CDR2 is SMNVEV (reference sequence). The CDR3 loop spans 17 amino acids. The CDR3 spells CASSLSSGQGSGNTIYF. CDR3 DNA: TGTGCCAGCAGTTTATCGAGCGGACAGGGGAGTGGAAACACCATATATTTT.

The chain employs TRBV27 and TRBJ1-5, with TRBD1 identical over 8 bases. Germline V lookup: CDR1 MNHEY, CDR2 SMNVEV (reference sequence). V lost 3 bases, J lost 5 bases, and 3 bases stayed unmatched. The CDR3 is 14 amino acids. The CDR3 bases are TGTGCCAGCAGTTTCCAGGGGGCCCATCAGCCCCAGCATTTT. This gives the protein CASSFQGAHQPQHF.

V usage is TRBV24-1 and J usage is TRBJ1-2; the match to TRBD1 covers 9 bases. Trimming took 8 bases from V and 6 from J; bases not matched to a gene: 12. This CDR3 contains 15 residues. Germline V gene sequence: CDR1 KGHDR, CDR2 SFDVKD. The CDR3 sequence is CATTITGQGADGYTF. CDR3 bases: TGTGCCACCACCATTACGGGACAGGGTGCGGATGGCTACACCTTC.

The gene calls are TRBV19 and TRBJ1-3; TRBD1 matches at 7 bases. V gave up 5 bases and J gave up 2 bases; unmatched junction bases: 6. CDR1 is LNHDA, CDR2 SQIVND, per germline (reference sequence). The CDR3 has 15 amino acids. The CDR3 DNA follows: TGTGCCAGTAGTTCATTAGACAGGGCTGGAAACACCATATATTTT. This gives the protein CASSSLDRAGNTIYF.

The chain joins TRBV11-2 to TRBJ2-7, with 7 nucleotides matching TRBD1. Germline loops: CDR1 SGHAT, CDR2 FQNNGV. V was clipped by 6 bases and J by 0 bases; unmatched bases: 17. This CDR3 has 18 residues. Here the CDR3 reads CASSPYMTDRISSYEQYF. For the CDR3, the DNA is TGTGCCAGCAGTCCTTATATGACGGACAGGATAAGCTCCTACGAGCAGTACTTC.

This clone was detected only a few times. The chain is built from TRBV21-1 and TRBJ2-2; the table assigns TRBD1, which was not confirmed against the DNA. TRBV21-1 is tagged as a pseudogene. The CDR3 covers 15 residues. The CDR3 DNA follows: TGTGCCAGCAGCAAAGCGCTAAAGGTGGGGGCTGAGCTGTTTTTT. It specifies CASSKALKVGAELFF.

This chain connects TRBV19 to TRBJ1-1, with D perhaps TRBD1 (5 bases). Per the germline V gene, CDR1 is LNHDA and CDR2 is SQIVND (reference sequence). Trimming removed 6 bases from V and 4 bases from J, with 18 bases in between. This CDR3 has 15 residues. This chain's CDR3 is CASSETRVLGTEAFF. The CDR3 coding sequence is TGTGCCAGTAGCGAGACCAGGGTCTTGGGCACTGAAGCTTTCTTT.

This sequence joins TRBV2 and TRBJ2-4; 11 positions match TRBD2. V gave up 5 bases and J gave up 1 base; unmatched junction bases: 7. The CDR3 is made up of 17 amino acids. Germline lookup yields CDR1 SNHLY and CDR2 FYNNEI. The CDR3 DNA reads TGTGCCAGCAGTCCAATGGGACTAGCGGACGCCAAAAACATTCAGTACTTC. This sequence encodes CASSPMGLADAKNIQYF.

This sequence joins TRBV5-1 and TRBJ1-1, with 8 nucleotides matching TRBD1. V shed 4 bases, J shed 3 bases, and the junction held 8 bases outside the gene matches. Germline lookup yields CDR1 SGHRS and CDR2 YFSETQ. This CDR3 has 15 amino acids. The CDR3 DNA reads TGCGCCAGCAGCCCCGGACAGGGTGGCTACACTGAAGCTTTCTTT. The encoded protein is CASSPGQGGYTEAFF.

J is TRBJ1-1 and V is TRBV10-1; 9 nucleotides match TRBD1. This CDR3 has 13 amino acids. Per germline, CDR1 WNHNN and CDR2 SYGVQD (reference sequence). V shed 8 bases, J shed 5 bases, and the junction held 6 bases outside the gene matches. The CDR3 here is CASSTGGWTEAFF. CDR3 sequence (DNA): TGCGCCAGCTCAACAGGGGGCTGGACTGAAGCTTTCTTT.

The rearrangement joins TRBV15 to TRBJ1-1; possible D gene TRBD1, 5 bases. The CDR3 contains 16 residues. Trimming left V 0 bases short and J 11 bases short, with 22 bases between. The germline V gene encodes CDR1 LNHNV and CDR2 YYDKDF (reference sequence). This CDR3 reads CATSRDYPSRGGGAFF. CDR3 DNA sequence: TGTGCCACCAGCAGAGATTATCCGTCCCGGGGGGGTGGTGCTTTCTTT.

This clone was found once. The chain joins TRBV5-6 to TRBJ2-1; maybe TRBD2 (6 bases). CDR1 is SGHDT, CDR2 YYEEEE, per germline. Trimming shortened V by 4 bases and J by 5 bases, and 10 bases separated the two germline ends. This CDR3 has 13 residues. Written as DNA, the CDR3 is TGTGCCAGCAGCCCCTGGACTAACAATGAGCAGTTCTTC. Its translation is CASSPWTNNEQFF.

The chain couples TRBV28 to TRBJ1-6, with TRBD1 matching over 9 bases. Germline loops: CDR1 MDHEN, CDR2 SYDVKM. Trimming removed 1 base from V and 10 bases from J; junction bases left unmatched: 8. CDR3 length: 16 amino acids. This CDR3 is CASSLFRDRGISPLHF. In DNA, the CDR3 is TGTGCCAGCAGTTTATTTCGCGACAGGGGGATCTCACCCCTCCACTTT. Based on the CDR3 plus reference TRBV28 and TRBJ1-6, the full variable domain is DVKVTQSSRYLVKRTGEKVFLECVQDMDHENMFWYRQDPGLGLRLIYFSYDVKMKEKGDIPEGYSVSREKKERFSLILESASTNQTSMYLCASSLFRDRGISPLHFGNGTRLTVT.

J is TRBJ2-5 and V is TRBV6-5; D gene ambiguous. V shed 6 bases and J shed 2 bases, with 10 bases lying between them. CDR1 and CDR2 from the germline V gene are MNHEY and SVGAGI. This CDR3 is 13 amino acids long. The CDR3 spells CASSLANQETQYF. In DNA form, the CDR3 reads TGTGCCAGCAGCCTTGCGAATCAAGAGACCCAGTACTTC.